These T cell receptor beta chains were read from a single sample in a study of siplizumab effects on memory and regulatory T cells. TCRdb's table, derived via immunoSEQ multiplex PCR, lists solely in-frame clones and lacks some. The table has just under 85,000 clones, about nine tenths seen once. Sequencing was done on a sample of Tregs sorted from blood. These TCRs come from a human donor in good health. Each CDR3 is given with its conserved first and last residue. The order of the fields is clone size, J gene, D gene, V gene, CDR3 protein, CDR3 DNA. A D gene is named only where the DNA matches it firmly. For some rows the clone size is stated as once, few or many, or as a class when expanded; others skip it.

clone size: .
J gene: TRBJ1-5
D gene: TRBD1
V gene: TRBV28
CDR3 protein: CASSHYTSGTGFRNQPQHF
CDR3 DNA: TGTGCCAGCAGCCACTATACTTCCGGGACAGGGTTCCGGAATCAGCCCCAGCATTTT

clone size: .
J gene: TRBJ2-5
D gene: TRBD1
V gene: TRBV11-2
CDR3 protein: CASGRQGRETQYF
CDR3 DNA: TGTGCCAGCGGACGACAGGGGAGAGAGACCCAGTACTTC

clone size: .
J gene: TRBJ2-3
D gene: TRBD2
V gene: TRBV6-4
CDR3 protein: CASSDASGGADTQYF
CDR3 DNA: TGTGCCAGCAGTGACGCTAGCGGGGGGGCAGATACGCAGTATTTT

clone size: .
J gene: TRBJ2-7
D gene: .
V gene: TRBV10-3
CDR3 protein: CAISAQGGGAVKQYF
CDR3 DNA: TGTGCCATCAGCGCCCAGGGAGGGGGCGCCGTGAAGCAGTACTTC

clone size: .
J gene: TRBJ2-3
D gene: TRBD2
V gene: TRBV10-3
CDR3 protein: CAISGDSTSVASTDTQYF
CDR3 DNA: TGTGCCATCAGTGGGGATTCGACTAGCGTCGCGAGCACAGATACGCAGTATTTT

clone size: .
J gene: TRBJ1-6
D gene: .
V gene: TRBV27
CDR3 protein: CASRYNLDSPLHF
CDR3 DNA: TGTGCCAGCCGATACAACCTCGATTCACCCCTCCACTTT

clone size: .
J gene: TRBJ2-7
D gene: .
V gene: TRBV6-5
CDR3 protein: CASSFTNSYEQYF
CDR3 DNA: TGTGCCAGCAGTTTCACGAATTCCTACGAGCAGTACTTC

clone size: .
J gene: TRBJ2-3
D gene: .
V gene: TRBV7-2
CDR3 protein: CASSLGGLGVDTQYF
CDR3 DNA: TGTGCCAGCAGCTTGGGGGGCCTAGGGGTAGATACGCAGTATTTT

clone size: .
J gene: TRBJ1-2
D gene: TRBD1
V gene: TRBV27
CDR3 protein: CASSSLPDRGDGYTF
CDR3 DNA: TGTGCCAGCAGTTCGCTACCAGACAGGGGGGATGGCTACACCTTC

clone size: once
J gene: TRBJ2-7
D gene: .
V gene: TRBV9
CDR3 protein: CASSAMPGAEYEQYF
CDR3 DNA: TGTGCCAGCAGCGCAATGCCAGGGGCGGAGTACGAGCAGTACTTC

clone size: .
J gene: TRBJ2-2
D gene: .
V gene: TRBV15
CDR3 protein: CATTPGHANTGELFF
CDR3 DNA: TGTGCCACCACCCCCGGACACGCGAACACCGGGGAGCTGTTTTTT

clone size: .
J gene: TRBJ1-1
D gene: .
V gene: TRBV6-6
CDR3 protein: CASSYLQVNTEAFF
CDR3 DNA: TGTGCCAGCAGTTACCTTCAGGTGAACACTGAAGCTTTCTTT

clone size: .
J gene: TRBJ2-5
D gene: .
V gene: TRBV6-5
CDR3 protein: CATSGPKGETQYF
CDR3 DNA: TGTGCCACCTCGGGACCTAAGGGAGAGACCCAGTACTTC

clone size: .
J gene: TRBJ2-7
D gene: TRBD1
V gene: TRBV9
CDR3 protein: CASSVGGRGHYEQYF
CDR3 DNA: TGTGCCAGCAGCGTAGGGGGCAGGGGGCACTACGAGCAGTACTTC

clone size: .
J gene: TRBJ1-1
D gene: TRBD1
V gene: TRBV18
CDR3 protein: CASSSKTGEGAEAFF
CDR3 DNA: TGTGCCAGCTCATCCAAGACAGGGGAGGGAGCTGAAGCTTTCTTT

clone size: .
J gene: TRBJ2-5
D gene: .
V gene: TRBV7-7
CDR3 protein: CASSPQRETQYF
CDR3 DNA: TGTGCCAGCAGCCCCCAGCGGGAGACCCAGTACTTC

clone size: .
J gene: TRBJ2-3
D gene: .
V gene: TRBV21-1
CDR3 protein: CASSGPGGTDTQYF
CDR3 DNA: TGTGCCAGCAGCGGGCCAGGGGGGACAGATACGCAGTATTTT

clone size: .
J gene: TRBJ2-2
D gene: TRBD2
V gene: TRBV30
CDR3 protein: CAWSVGLAENTGELFF
CDR3 DNA: TGTGCCTGGAGTGTAGGTCTAGCGGAGAACACCGGGGAGCTGTTTTTT

clone size: .
J gene: TRBJ2-3
D gene: .
V gene: TRBV4-3
CDR3 protein: CASSQEGRGPDTQYF
CDR3 DNA: TGCGCCAGCAGCCAAGAGGGCAGGGGACCAGATACGCAGTATTTT

clone size: .
J gene: TRBJ2-7
D gene: .
V gene: TRBV7-9
CDR3 protein: CASSPRQVSYEQYF
CDR3 DNA: TGTGCCAGCAGCCCCCGACAGGTCTCCTACGAGCAGTACTTC

clone size: .
J gene: TRBJ2-7
D gene: .
V gene: TRBV21-1
CDR3 protein: CASSKARTASPSYEQYF
CDR3 DNA: TGTGCCAGCAGCAAAGCGAGGACGGCCTCCCCTTCCTACGAGCAGTACTTC

clone size: .
J gene: TRBJ2-2
D gene: .
V gene: TRBV12-1
CDR3 protein: CASSFALGGELFF
CDR3 DNA: TGTGCCAGCAGCTTTGCCTTAGGCGGGGAGCTGTTTTTT

clone size: once
J gene: TRBJ1-1
D gene: TRBD1
V gene: TRBV28
CDR3 protein: CASSLTGVVTEAFF
CDR3 DNA: TGTGCCAGCAGTTTAACAGGGGTAGTTACTGAAGCTTTCTTT

clone size: .
J gene: TRBJ1-5
D gene: TRBD1
V gene: TRBV7-9
CDR3 protein: CASSHGTGVNQPQHF
CDR3 DNA: TGTGCCAGCAGCCATGGGACAGGGGTTAATCAGCCCCAGCATTTT

clone size: .
J gene: TRBJ2-7
D gene: .
V gene: TRBV6-1
CDR3 protein: CASSENPSYEQYF
CDR3 DNA: TGTGCCAGCAGTGAAAACCCCTCCTACGAGCAGTACTTC

clone size: .
J gene: TRBJ2-1
D gene: TRBD1
V gene: TRBV4-3
CDR3 protein: CASSQEDGTGFNEQFF
CDR3 DNA: TGCGCCAGCAGCCAGGAAGACGGGACAGGGTTCAATGAGCAGTTCTTC

clone size: .
J gene: TRBJ2-3
D gene: .
V gene: TRBV18
CDR3 protein: CASSPGYPDTQYF
CDR3 DNA: TGTGCCAGCTCACCGGGATACCCAGATACGCAGTATTTT

clone size: .
J gene: TRBJ2-1
D gene: .
V gene: TRBV2
CDR3 protein: CASSASWLANRDEQFF
CDR3 DNA: TGTGCCAGCAGTGCCAGCTGGCTAGCGAACAGGGATGAGCAGTTCTTC

clone size: .
J gene: TRBJ1-1
D gene: .
V gene: TRBV7-9
CDR3 protein: CASSLAHWDRSPAEAFF
CDR3 DNA: TGTGCCAGCAGCTTAGCTCACTGGGACCGAAGTCCGGCTGAAGCTTTCTTT

clone size: .
J gene: TRBJ1-2
D gene: .
V gene: TRBV30
CDR3 protein: CAWSVPVLRGRDGYTF
CDR3 DNA: TGTGCCTGGAGTGTACCGGTTTTGCGGGGGCGCGATGGCTACACCTTC

clone size: .
J gene: TRBJ1-2
D gene: .
V gene: TRBV18
CDR3 protein: CASSPLRYGYTF
CDR3 DNA: TGTGCCAGCTCACCCCTCAGATATGGCTACACCTTC

clone size: .
J gene: TRBJ2-6
D gene: .
V gene: TRBV7-3
CDR3 protein: CASSSQAGGANVLTF
CDR3 DNA: TGTGCCAGCAGCTCCCAAGCGGGTGGGGCCAACGTCCTGACTTTC

clone size: .
J gene: TRBJ2-3
D gene: .
V gene: TRBV7-9
CDR3 protein: CASRRLGGNPTDTQYF
CDR3 DNA: TGTGCCAGCAGACGTCTCGGTGGCAACCCCACAGATACGCAGTATTTT

clone size: once
J gene: TRBJ2-5
D gene: .
V gene: TRBV25-1
CDR3 protein: CASSVLNAETQYF
CDR3 DNA: TGTGCCAGCAGTGTCTTGAATGCTGAGACCCAGTACTTC

clone size: .
J gene: TRBJ1-1
D gene: .
V gene: TRBV10-2
CDR3 protein: CASSESGRVRTEAFF
CDR3 DNA: TGCGCCAGCAGTGAGTCGGGCAGGGTGAGAACTGAAGCTTTCTTT

clone size: .
J gene: TRBJ1-6
D gene: .
V gene: TRBV21-1
CDR3 protein: CASSKRGPGVSTYNSPLHF
CDR3 DNA: TGTGCCAGCAGCAAGAGAGGGCCAGGGGTTTCCACCTATAATTCACCCCTCCACTTT

clone size: medium-sized
J gene: TRBJ1-5
D gene: TRBD1
V gene: TRBV10-3
CDR3 protein: CAISDQGGNQPQHF
CDR3 DNA: TGTGCCATCAGCGATCAGGGGGGCAATCAGCCCCAGCATTTT

clone size: .
J gene: TRBJ2-2
D gene: TRBD2
V gene: TRBV5-1
CDR3 protein: CASSLDPGGRTGELFF
CDR3 DNA: TGCGCCAGCAGCTTGGACCCGGGGGGGCGAACCGGGGAGCTGTTTTTT

clone size: once
J gene: TRBJ1-1
D gene: .
V gene: TRBV5-1
CDR3 protein: CASSLARRGTEAFF
CDR3 DNA: TGCGCCAGCAGCTTGGCGCGGCGAGGCACTGAAGCTTTCTTT

clone size: .
J gene: TRBJ2-1
D gene: TRBD2
V gene: TRBV5-1
CDR3 protein: CASQLAGDPYNEQFF
CDR3 DNA: TGCGCCAGCCAACTAGCGGGGGACCCCTACAATGAGCAGTTCTTC

clone size: .
J gene: TRBJ1-3
D gene: TRBD1
V gene: TRBV6-1
CDR3 protein: CASSRIYRGWYF
CDR3 DNA: TGTGCCAGCAGTAGAATATACAGGGGATGGTATTTT

clone size: .
J gene: TRBJ2-7
D gene: .
V gene: TRBV11-2
CDR3 protein: CASSLVVGYEQYF
CDR3 DNA: TGTGCCAGCAGCTTAGTAGTGGGTTACGAGCAGTACTTC

clone size: few
J gene: TRBJ2-3
D gene: TRBD2
V gene: TRBV5-1
CDR3 protein: CASRGGRLAGTDTQYF
CDR3 DNA: TGCGCCAGCAGGGGTGGTCGGCTAGCGGGGACAGATACGCAGTATTTT

clone size: .
J gene: TRBJ2-3
D gene: .
V gene: TRBV10-1
CDR3 protein: CASSMGLYSTDTQYF
CDR3 DNA: TGCGCCAGCAGTATGGGACTTTATAGCACAGATACGCAGTATTTT

clone size: .
J gene: TRBJ1-2
D gene: .
V gene: TRBV7-2
CDR3 protein: CASSFSDPSYGYTF
CDR3 DNA: TGTGCCAGCAGCTTTTCGGACCCAAGCTATGGCTACACCTTC

clone size: .
J gene: TRBJ1-2
D gene: .
V gene: TRBV7-3
CDR3 protein: CASSLGGNYGYTF
CDR3 DNA: TGTGCCAGCAGCTTAGGAGGGAACTATGGCTACACCTTC